Presented here are 12 T cell receptor beta chains from one specimen sequenced in a study of radiotherapy plus CTLA-4 blockade in lung cancer. Some clones are missing from TCRdb's copy, which holds only in-frame ones; the method was immunoSEQ multiplex PCR. In the table there are 56,000 or so clones, roughly 80% of which are singletons. Sequences were derived from peripheral blood, sampled from a patient treated with radiotherapy plus ipilimumab. These receptor sequences come from a human donor with non-small cell lung cancer who had a complete response to radiotherapy plus ipilimumab.

The genes are TRBV7-2 and TRBJ1-3; a possible D gene is TRBD1 (5 bases). The CDR3 is 16 residues long. V was clipped by 3 bases and J by 0 bases, with 12 bases between them. Germline assignment: CDR1 SGHTA and CDR2 FQGNSA. CDR3 loop: CASSLGGRGSGNTIYF. The CDR3 DNA reads as TGTGCCAGCAGCTTGGGGGGTCGAGGCTCTGGAAACACCATATATTTT.

J is TRBJ2-2 and V is TRBV19; D is uncertain. This CDR3 region has 12 residues. Germline lookup yields CDR1 LNHDA and CDR2 SQIVND (reference sequence). Deletions cut 8 bases from V and 4 bases from J, with 8 bases between. As DNA, the CDR3 is TGTGCCAGTGCTGCGCGCACCGGGGAGCTGTTTTTT. It is translated as CASAARTGELFF.

This clone has a single count. The rearrangement links TRBV9 to TRBJ1-1; no firm D call. V dropped 5 bases and J dropped 4 bases, with 3 bases sitting between them. This CDR3 spans 10 amino acids. Germline CDR1 and CDR2: SGDLS and YYNGEE. CDR3 loop: CASRSTEAFF. The CDR3 DNA is TGTGCCAGCAGGAGCACTGAAGCTTTCTTT.

The chain uses TRBV27 and TRBJ1-5, with 8 bases lining up with TRBD1. This CDR3 comprises 13 residues. CDR1 is MNHEY, CDR2 SMNVEV, per germline (reference sequence). With V trimmed by 6 bases and J by 4 bases, 2 bases remained unmatched. The CDR3 DNA follows: TGTGCCAGCAGCCGGACAGGGAATCAGCCCCAGCATTTT. It yields the protein CASSRTGNQPQHF.

The chain carries TRBV29-1 and TRBJ1-2; unclear D gene. The germline V and J ends were trimmed by 4 bases and 2 bases, with 11 bases remaining between them. Germline-derived CDR1 and CDR2 are SQVTM and ANQGSEA. CDR3 length: 13 amino acids. CDR3 sequence reads: CSVGAGNNYGYTF. CDR3 coding DNA: TGCAGCGTTGGGGCAGGAAACAACTATGGCTACACCTTC.

The rearrangement links TRBV5-6 to TRBJ2-7; D may be TRBD2 (5 bases). CDR1 and CDR2 (germline): SGHDT, YYEEEE. V lost 5 bases and J lost 3, with 18 bases in between. The CDR3 is 15 amino acids. The CDR3 protein is CASSHRVRGNYEQYV. The CDR3 coding sequence is TGTGCCAGCAGTCACAGAGTTCGGGGAAACTACGAGCAGTACGTC.

The chain couples TRBV5-5 to TRBJ2-1; 13 bases agree with TRBD2. The CDR3 runs to 14 residues. With 2 bases clipped from V and 9 bases from J, the junction kept 2 bases outside the gene matches. The V gene's germline CDR1 is SGHKS and CDR2 YYEKEE (reference sequence). CDR3 DNA: TGTGCCAGCAGCTTAGGACTAGCGGGAGTTGAGCAGTTCTTC. Translation gives CASSLGLAGVEQFF.

The chain couples TRBV5-6 to TRBJ2-7; 11 nucleotides match TRBD1. The V and J ends lost 4 bases and 6 bases, in that order; junction bases with no gene match: 12. This CDR3 spans 16 amino acids. The germline gives CDR1 SGHDT, CDR2 YYEEEE. In nucleotides, the CDR3 is TGTGCCAGCAGCGCAGAGGGACAGGGGGTACCTCTCGAGCAGTACTTC. Translation: CASSAEGQGVPLEQYF.

This rearrangement joins TRBV19 to TRBJ1-1, with a weak D call TRBD1 (6 bases). The CDR3 totals 16 residues. CDR1 LNHDA and CDR2 SQIVND come from the germline V gene (reference sequence). Trimming stripped 8 bases from V and 0 bases from J, with 19 bases between. DNA for the CDR3: TGTGCCAGTGGGTCCCCGAGACAGGAGATGAACACTGAAGCTTTCTTT. Encoded protein: CASGSPRQEMNTEAFF. Variable domain in full (rest from reference TRBV19 and TRBJ1-1): DGGITQSPKYLFRKEGQNVTLSCEQNLNHDAMYWYRQDPGQGLRLIYYSQIVNDFQKGDIAEGYSVSREKKESFPLTVTSAQKNPTAFYLCASGSPRQEMNTEAFFGQGTRLTVV.

The chain employs TRBV10-2 and TRBJ2-1; D is possibly TRBD2 (5 bases). The germline V gene encodes CDR1 WSHSY and CDR2 SAAADI. The CDR3 runs to 12 residues. V was trimmed by 4 bases and J by 10 bases, leaving 11 bases between them. The CDR3 DNA follows: TGCGCCAGCAGTGGAGGAGGCGGAGAGCAGTTCTTC. This gives the protein CASSGGGGEQFF.

The rearrangement uses TRBV18 and TRBJ2-2, with 8 bases aligning to TRBD1. The germline V gene encodes CDR1 KGHSH and CDR2 LQKENI. Trimming took 3 bases from V and 7 from J; bases not matched to a gene: 10. The CDR3 loop spans 16 amino acids. CDR3: CASSPNSGQGNGELFF. The CDR3 DNA reads as TGTGCCAGCTCACCTAACTCAGGACAGGGCAACGGGGAGCTGTTTTTT.

This clone was detected only a few times. The chain uses TRBV7-9 and TRBJ2-1; a possible D gene is TRBD1 (5 bases). V lost 7 bases, J lost 12 bases, and 19 bases lay in between. The CDR3 loop spans 13 amino acids. Germline loops: CDR1 SEHNR, CDR2 FQNEAQ (reference sequence). Here the CDR3 reads CASTYGQQRLQFF. As DNA, the CDR3 is TGTGCCAGCACCTACGGACAACAACGGCTGCAGTTCTTC.